These T cell receptor beta chains were read from a single sample in a study of glioma-infiltrating T cells. Each CDR3 protein gets one entry after TCRdb re-called the multiplex PCR reads with MiXCR. The repertoire holds some 10,000 distinct CDR3 sequences, 50% to 65% seen once, with about 20% in the top ten. The sequenced sample was glioma tissue, nonneoplastic brain tissue, or PBMCs (not recorded which). These receptor sequences come from a human donor with low-grade glioma or glioblastoma, undergoing nonglioma brain surgery, or in good health (not recorded which). The CDR3 runs from the conserved cysteine through the conserved F or W. A D gene is named only where the DNA matches it firmly. Expanded clones are given a class, and other clones once, few, many or no size at all.

>TRBV7-2|-|TRBJ2-1|-
TGTGCCAGCAGCTTAAAAGTGCTAACCTCCTACAATGAGCAGTTCTTC
CASSLKVLTSYNEQFF
>TRBV28|medium-sized|TRBJ2-3|TRBD2
TGTGCCAGCAGTCCCCGCGGGAGTAGCACAGATACGCAGTATTTT
CASSPRGSSTDTQYF
>TRBV20-1|-|TRBJ2-5|-
TGCAGTGCCACGTTCAGGGCAGGGGAGACCCAGTACTTC
CSATFRAGETQYF
>TRBV3-1|-|TRBJ1-1|-
TGTGCCAGCAGCCAAGTTAGAGGACAAAGAAACGCTGAAGCTTTCTTT
CASSQVRGQRNAEAFF
>TRBV9|many|TRBJ2-1|-
TGTGCCAGCAGCACAGACTCGAAGTCAGAGCAGTTCTTC
CASSTDSKSEQFF
>TRBV6-1|-|TRBJ1-1|-
TGCGCCAGCATGGGGCACCTGAACACTGAAGCTTTCTTT
CASMGHLNTEAFF
>TRBV6-6|medium-sized|TRBJ1-3|-
TGTGCCAGCAGTTACTCGTCCCCGAACTCTGGAAACACCATATATTTT
CASSYSSPNSGNTIYF
>TRBV6-6|-|TRBJ2-4|-
TGTGTTAGCAGTTTAGGGGGGAGGGACAAAAACATTCAGTACTTC
CVSSLGGRDKNIQYF
>TRBV2|many|TRBJ2-7|TRBD2
TGTGCCAGCAGTGACATCCTACTAGCGGGAGGGTCGCACGAGCAGTACTTC
CASSDILLAGGSHEQYF
>TRBV28|-|TRBJ1-1|-
TGTGCCAGCACCCGAAACACTCAAGCTTTCTTT
CASTRNTQAFF
>TRBV6-1|-|TRBJ1-5|-
TGTGCCAGCCCGCCTCAGGGATTTGGCAATCAGGCCCAGAATTTT
CASPPQGFGNQAQNF
>TRBV7-3|-|TRBJ2-2|TRBD1
TGTGCCAGCAGCAAGACCACAGGGGGACTCACCGGGGAGCTGTTTTTT
CASSKTTGGLTGELFF
>TRBV2|-|TRBJ1-5|-
TGTGCCAGCAGTGAGGTACCTATTCAGCCCCAGCATTTT
CASSEVPIQPQHF
>TRBV12-3/TRBV12-4|once|TRBJ2-1|-
TGTGCCAGCAGTAGGGGGGCGGAGTACAATGAGAAGTTCTTC
CASSRGAEYNEKFF
>TRBV5-1|many|TRBJ2-1|TRBD2
TGCGCCAGCAGCCCGACTAGCTATGGAAGAAATGAGCAGTTCTTC
CASSPTSYGRNEQFF
>TRBV7-9|medium-sized|TRBJ1-1|-
TGTGCCAGCAGCTTAGAGGGTCCTCAAGCTTTCTTT
CASSLEGPQAFF
>TRBV19|once|TRBJ1-2|-
TGTGCCAGTAGTATCGGAGGGGGAAACTATGGATACACCTTC
CASSIGGGNYGYTF
>TRBV12-5|-|TRBJ1-3|-
TGTGCTAGTGGTTTGGTATGCCTTATAAGGGTCTCTCTAAACACCATATATTTT
CASGLVCLIRVSLNTIYF
>TRBV19|medium-sized|TRBJ1-2|TRBD1
TGTGCCAGTAAGGAGCAGGGGGTAGATGGCTACACCTTC
CASKEQGVDGYTF
>TRBV11-2|-|TRBJ2-1|-
TGTGCCAGCAGATCAGGTAGGCAGGGGAAAAGCTCCTACAATGAGCAGTTCTTC
CASRSGRQGKSSYNEQFF
>TRBV28|-|TRBJ2-7|TRBD2
TGTGCCAGCAGTTTTAGCGCTAGCGGGAGTCCCTACGAGCAGTACTTC
CASSFSASGSPYEQYF
>TRBV29-1|medium-sized|TRBJ2-1|-
TGCAGCGTTGAAATCGTATCCTACAATGAGCAGTTCTTC
CSVEIVSYNEQFF
>TRBV28|-|TRBJ2-5|-
TGTGCCAGCAGCTCCCAGGGAGCCCAAGAGACCCAGTACTTC
CASSSQGAQETQYF
>TRBV28|medium-sized|TRBJ2-1|-
TGTGCCAGCAATACTAACCTCGGAGGTGAGCAGTTCTTC
CASNTNLGGEQFF
>TRBV20-1|-|TRBJ1-5|-
TGCAGTGCTCGGGGACGGCAAAATCAGCCCCAGCATTTC
CSARGRQNQPQHF
>TRBV29-1|many|TRBJ1-6|-
TGCAGCGTTAGTGCAGACTCTTTTTCACCCCTCCACTTT
CSVSADSFSPLHF
>TRBV3-1|medium-sized|TRBJ2-7|-
TGTGCCAGCAGTTCCGAAGGCGAGCAGTACTTC
CASSSEGEQYF
>TRBV24-1|-|TRBJ2-1|-
TGTGCCAGCAGTGAATCAGACCGCGTTCATGAGCAGTTCTTC
CASSESDRVHEQFF
>TRBV27|-|TRBJ2-7|-
TGTGCCAGCATTCTAGTGGGCTACCTCTCCTACGAGCAGTACTTC
CASILVGYLSYEQYF
>TRBV20-1|-|TRBJ2-7|-
TGCAGTGCTAGAGTAAGGGGGACCACCTACGAGCAGTACTTC
CSARVRGTTYEQYF
>TRBV2|medium-sized|TRBJ1-1|-
TGTGCCAGCAGTAGGGGCAATTTGAACACTGAAGCTTTCTTT
CASSRGNLNTEAFF
>TRBV28|-|TRBJ1-5|-
TGTGCCAGCAGCTTAGGAGAGGACTACAATCAGCACCAGCATTTT
CASSLGEDYNQHQHF
>TRBV29-1|-|TRBJ2-3|TRBD2
TGCAGCGCCCCGGGCGCGGGAGGGAGCAAAGATACGAAGTATTTT
CSAPGAGGSKDTKYF
>TRBV28|-|TRBJ2-7|-
TGCGCCAGCAGTCCCTGTTCCTACGAGCAGTACTTC
CASSPCSYEQYF
>TRBV19|many|TRBJ2-7|-
TGTGCCAGTAGACAGAGGACAGATTCGATCTACGAGCAGTACTTC
CASRQRTDSIYEQYF
>TRBV7-2|-|TRBJ1-3|-
TGTGCCAGCAGCAAGGATCTCTCTGGAAACACCATATATTTT
CASSKDLSGNTIYF
>TRBV14|-|TRBJ2-3|TRBD2
TGTGCCAGCAGCCTGGGGGGGGTAGGTACGGCAGATACGCAGTATTTT
CASSLGGVGTADTQYF
>TRBV12-5|medium-sized|TRBJ1-1|TRBD1
TGTGCTAGTGGTTTGGGACAGGGGTGGACTGAAGCTTTCTTT
CASGLGQGWTEAFF
>TRBV29-1|many|TRBJ2-1|TRBD2
TGCAGCGCCTATAGCGGGATGGGGAATGAGCAGTTCTTC
CSAYSGMGNEQFF
>TRBV20-1|-|TRBJ2-1|-
TGCAGTGCTATGTTAGTAATTAGCTCCTACAATGAGCAGTTCTTC
CSAMLVISSYNEQFF
>TRBV4-1|-|TRBJ2-3|TRBD1
TGCGCCAGCAGCCAAGCGAGTGCTGGGACAGATACGAGGTATTTT
CASSQASAGTDTRYF
>TRBV20-1|-|TRBJ2-7|TRBD2
TGCAGTTCAAGAGACCAGCAAGCGGGAATAACCTACGAGCAGTACTTC
CSSRDQQAGITYEQYF
>TRBV20-1|-|TRBJ2-2|-
TGCAGTGCTTACATCGGGAGAAACACCTGGGAGCTGTTTTTT
CSAYIGRNTWELFF
>TRBV7-9|-|TRBJ2-7|-
TGTGCCAGCAGTTACAATCCCCGGAAGTACGAGCAGTACTTC
CASSYNPRKYEQYF
>TRBV6-1|medium-sized|TRBJ2-3|TRBD2
TGTGCCAGCAGTTCGCTAGCGGGAGCAGATACGCAGTATTTT
CASSSLAGADTQYF
>TRBV6-4|-|TRBJ1-1|-
TGTGCCAGCATCCCTACTGCTAACACTGAATCTTTCTTT
CASIPTANTESFF
>TRBV27|medium-sized|TRBJ2-1|TRBD2
TGTGCCAGCAGTAGGACTAGCGGTTACAATGAGCAGTTCTTC
CASSRTSGYNEQFF
>TRBV6-2/TRBV6-3|-|TRBJ2-7|TRBD2
TGTGCCAGCGGCTGGACTAGCGAGAGAACCTACGAGCAGTACTTC
CASGWTSERTYEQYF
>TRBV30|many|TRBJ1-1|TRBD1
TGTGCCTGGAGGTACCGGGACAGGAGCACTGAAGCTTTCTTT
CAWRYRDRSTEAFF
>TRBV6-6|many|TRBJ2-7|TRBD2
TGTGCCAGCAGTTACCCCTCCGGGGGGGACCCCTACGAGCAGTACTTC
CASSYPSGGDPYEQYF
>TRBV7-2|many|TRBJ2-3|-
TGTGCCAGCACCCAGGGGCTCACCGGCACAGATACGCAGTATTTT
CASTQGLTGTDTQYF
>TRBV4-2|-|TRBJ2-2|TRBD2
TGTGCCAGCATCCCACTAGCGGGATACGCCGGGGAGCTGTTTTTT
CASIPLAGYAGELFF
>TRBV6-4|medium-sized|TRBJ1-1|-
TGTGCCAGCAGAGCCACAGGGAACACTGAAGCTTTCTTT
CASRATGNTEAFF
>TRBV20-1|-|TRBJ2-1|-
TGCAGTGCTACCCTGGGAGGTGAGCAGTTCTTC
CSATLGGEQFF